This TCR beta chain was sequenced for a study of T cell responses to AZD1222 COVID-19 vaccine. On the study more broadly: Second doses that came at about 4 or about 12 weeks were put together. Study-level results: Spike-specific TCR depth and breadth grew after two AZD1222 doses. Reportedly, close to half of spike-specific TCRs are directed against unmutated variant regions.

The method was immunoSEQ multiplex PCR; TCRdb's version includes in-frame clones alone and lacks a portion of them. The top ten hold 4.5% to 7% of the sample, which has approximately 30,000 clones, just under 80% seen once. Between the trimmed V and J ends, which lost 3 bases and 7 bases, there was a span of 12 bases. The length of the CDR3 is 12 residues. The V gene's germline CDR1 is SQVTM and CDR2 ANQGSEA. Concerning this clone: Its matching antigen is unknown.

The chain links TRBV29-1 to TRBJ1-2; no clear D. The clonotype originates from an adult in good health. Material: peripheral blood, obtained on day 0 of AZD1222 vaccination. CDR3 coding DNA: TGCAGCGTTGATAATGGGCGGCGTGGCTACACCTTC. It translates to CSVDNGRRGYTF.